Listed below are T cell receptor beta chains from one sample, sequenced in a study of T cells in Graves' hyperthyroidism and ophthalmopathy. TCRdb analysed the multiplex PCR reads with MiXCR anew, one entry per CDR3 protein. The sample lists 550,000 to 600,000 distinct CDR3 sequences, around 15% seen once, with around a sixth in the top ten. The sequenced sample consisted of blood. These receptor sequences come from a woman under 30 with Graves' hyperthyroidism. Both conserved end residues are part of each CDR3. Fields, in order: D gene, V gene, J gene, clone size, CDR3 DNA, CDR3 protein. D genes are given only for firm matches. A row's size may be missing; if present it is once, few, many or a size class.

>TRBD2|TRBV28|TRBJ2-2|-
TGTGCCAGCAGTTTTCGACTAGCCGGCACCGGGGAGCTGTTTTTT
CASSFRLAGTGELFF
>-|TRBV27|TRBJ1-1|few
TGTGCCAGCAGTTTATTCCCAGGACGAGTTGAAGCTTTCTTT
CASSLFPGRVEAFF
>TRBD2|TRBV3-1|TRBJ2-7|-
TGTGCCAGCAGCCAAGATTACTCTAGCGGGAGGGAGCAGTACTTC
CASSQDYSSGREQYF
>-|TRBV12-3/TRBV12-4|TRBJ1-1|few
TGTGCCAGCAGTTTGTCGGTGATGAACACTGAAGCTTTCTTT
CASSLSVMNTEAFF
>-|TRBV24-1|TRBJ2-3|many
TGTGCCACCAGTGATTTAGGGTCTGACACAGATACGCAGTATTTT
CATSDLGSDTDTQYF
>TRBD1|TRBV2|TRBJ1-3|few
TGTGCCAGCAGGGCAGGGGGCGCTGGAAACACCATATATTTT
CASRAGGAGNTIYF
>TRBD1|TRBV6-1|TRBJ2-1|few
TGTGCCAGCAGGCCCGACAGGGTTCGGGACAATGAGCAGTTCTTC
CASRPDRVRDNEQFF
>-|TRBV2|TRBJ1-5|many
TGTGCCAGCAGCGTCAGGGGACCCCAGCATTTT
CASSVRGPQHF
>TRBD1|TRBV5-1|TRBJ2-3|few
TGCGCCAGCAGCTTAAGGACAGGGGTGACAGATACGCAGTATTTT
CASSLRTGVTDTQYF
>TRBD1|TRBV3-1|TRBJ2-2|-
TGTGCCAGCAGCCAAGTGGGACAGGGTGTCACCGGGGAGCTGTTTTTT
CASSQVGQGVTGELFF
>-|TRBV18|TRBJ2-5|many
TGTGCCAGCTCACCACAGGGGCTAAGAGAAGAGACCCAGTACTTC
CASSPQGLREETQYF
>-|TRBV19|TRBJ1-4|-
TGTGCCAGTAAGGGGCGTGAAAAACTGTTTTTT
CASKGREKLFF
>-|TRBV2|TRBJ2-5|-
TGTGCCAGCCTGGGCGGGATTGAGACCCAGTACTTC
CASLGGIETQYF
>-|TRBV2|TRBJ1-1|few
TGTGCCAGCGGAGTCGGGGGAACTGAAGCTTTCTTT
CASGVGGTEAFF
>-|TRBV12-3/TRBV12-4|TRBJ2-5|-
TGTGCCAGCAGTATCGGGCCAGCGCAAGAGACCCAGTACTTC
CASSIGPAQETQYF
>TRBD1|TRBV27|TRBJ2-1|few
TGTGCCAGCAGTACCAAACTCGGGACAGTAGGGTACAATGAGCAGTTCTTC
CASSTKLGTVGYNEQFF
>TRBD1|TRBV7-2|TRBJ2-7|-
TGTGCCAGCAGCTTAGAATCGGGACAGGTCGGTTCCTACGAGCAGTACTTC
CASSLESGQVGSYEQYF
>-|TRBV6-1|TRBJ1-1|many
TGTGCCAGCAGTGAACAGGGGAGGTTTTGGAACACTGAAGCTTTCTTT
CASSEQGRFWNTEAFF
>-|TRBV25-1|TRBJ1-1|-
TGTGCCAGCAGTGGGATAGGGAAATTGAACACTGAAGCTTTCTTT
CASSGIGKLNTEAFF
>-|TRBV20-1|TRBJ2-3|-
TGCAGTGCTAGAGACCCCAGGGGGGGCACAGATACGCAGTATTTT
CSARDPRGGTDTQYF
>-|TRBV4-2|TRBJ1-5|few
TGTGCCAGCAGCCAATCAGGTGAAGCCAATCAGCCCCAGCATTTT
CASSQSGEANQPQHF
>TRBD2|TRBV4-2|TRBJ2-3|-
TGTGCCAGCAGCCGATCTACTAGCGGGGGGTTTAGCACAGATACGCAGTATTTT
CASSRSTSGGFSTDTQYF
>-|TRBV12-3/TRBV12-4|TRBJ1-6|many
TGTGCCAGCAGTCCTTCGCAGAATTCACCCCTCCACTTT
CASSPSQNSPLHF
>-|TRBV20-1|TRBJ1-1|few
TGCAGTGCGTCCCCTTGGGACACTGAAGCTTTCTTT
CSASPWDTEAFF
>TRBD1|TRBV24-1|TRBJ2-1|-
TGTGCCACCAGTGACCCCGGCTTGGACAGGGGCTACAATGAGCAGTTCTTC
CATSDPGLDRGYNEQFF
>-|TRBV27|TRBJ1-1|-
TGTGCCAGCAGTTCCTCAGGGGTGAGGAACACTGAAGCTTTCTTT
CASSSSGVRNTEAFF
>-|TRBV12-3/TRBV12-4|TRBJ1-5|many
TGTGCCATCGCCAAGGGCGCTAGCAATCAGCCCCAGCATTTT
CAIAKGASNQPQHF
>TRBD2|TRBV2|TRBJ2-3|-
TGTGCCACCACTAGCGGGAGGTACACAGATACGCAGTATTTT
CATTSGRYTDTQYF
>TRBD1|TRBV4-1|TRBJ1-3|few
TGCGCCAGCAGCCAAGTAGGGGCAGGGGGCTATGGAAACACCATATATTTT
CASSQVGAGGYGNTIYF
>-|TRBV24-1|TRBJ2-7|-
TGTGCCACCAGTGATTCGTGGCCCCTAGGCGAGCAGTACTTC
CATSDSWPLGEQYF
>TRBD1|TRBV24-1|TRBJ1-1|-
TGTGCCACCAGTGATTCCCCAGGGGGCACTGAAGCTTTCTTT
CATSDSPGGTEAFF
>-|TRBV4-3|TRBJ2-1|-
TGCGCCAGCAGCCAAGTGGGGCGTGGAACAGGGCATGAGCAGTTCTTC
CASSQVGRGTGHEQFF
>-|TRBV20-1|TRBJ2-7|many
TGCAGTGCTACGAGGATCTACGAGCAGTACTTC
CSATRIYEQYF
>TRBD2|TRBV6-1|TRBJ2-7|many
TGTGCCAGCAGCCCCTCCGGGACTAGCGGGAGAAACGAGCAGTACTTC
CASSPSGTSGRNEQYF
>-|TRBV6-5|TRBJ2-3|few
TGTGCCAGCAGTTACTCCCTTTCAGATACGCAGTATTTT
CASSYSLSDTQYF
>-|TRBV15|TRBJ1-1|few
TGTGCCACCAGCAGAGATGGAGGCAGGGGCACTGAAGCTTTCTTT
CATSRDGGRGTEAFF